This T cell receptor beta chain was found in a study of blood T cell repertoires in COVID-19. Study-wide background: Nucleic acid was either cDNA or gDNA, and it came from T cells, B-cell-depleted T cells, or PBMCs.

Participants had their cohort set by participant-reported clinical history. In the original processing: Researchers report that nucleated cell counts were estimated from reference gene primer amplification. The protocol was immunoSEQ multiplex PCR, while the TCRdb copy is restricted to in-frame clones and leaves out a portion. The V and J calls and clone size were taken over from that table, and D and trimming were inferred from the DNA. The sample includes 200,000 to 300,000 clones, approximately 84% of them seen just once. The ends were cut back, 5 bases at V and 8 bases at J, with 16 bases in the middle. Per germline, CDR1 MDHEN and CDR2 SYDVKM. The CDR3 is made up of 15 amino acids.

The sample consisted of PBMCs or T cells enriched from blood (not recorded which). The sequence derives from a man aged 35-49 years who had recovered from COVID-19. This chain uses TRBV28 with TRBJ2-6; D gene uncertain. The CDR3 DNA is TGTGCCAGCAGTCGCGCCGTACTTTCGCCCAACGTCCTGACTTTC. Translating gives CASSRAVLSPNVLTF.